Below, one T cell receptor beta chain is given with its context. Its cognate antigen is unknown. Treatment: oral pan-JAK inhibitor, 5-10 mg twice daily. Sequencing used cDNA as its template, made by extracting RNA and reverse transcribing it. Assay used: immunoSEQ multiplex PCR; TCRdb lists only in-frame clones, some missing. This table holds about 110,000 clones, roughly 84% found once. The data were taken from a study of CD8+ T cells in alopecia areata. On the study more broadly: Those treated were given oral tofacitinib at 5 to 10 mg twice daily. Overall study results and limits: Many of the expanded lesional clones endured in scalp and blood while on tofacitinib.

This CDR3 spans 13 amino acids. Trimming cost V 3 bases and J 4 bases, with 4 bases left between them. The germline V gene encodes CDR1 MNHEY and CDR2 SMNVEV (reference sequence). The source is a human donor with alopecia areata. The input for sequencing was CD8+ T cells sorted from blood, taken at week 24, from a patient treated with tofacitinib. The V and J genes are TRBV27 and TRBJ2-6, with D uncertain. The CDR3 loop is CASSFGGANVLTF. CDR3 sequence (DNA): TGTGCCAGCAGTTTTGGAGGGGCCAACGTCCTGACTTTC.